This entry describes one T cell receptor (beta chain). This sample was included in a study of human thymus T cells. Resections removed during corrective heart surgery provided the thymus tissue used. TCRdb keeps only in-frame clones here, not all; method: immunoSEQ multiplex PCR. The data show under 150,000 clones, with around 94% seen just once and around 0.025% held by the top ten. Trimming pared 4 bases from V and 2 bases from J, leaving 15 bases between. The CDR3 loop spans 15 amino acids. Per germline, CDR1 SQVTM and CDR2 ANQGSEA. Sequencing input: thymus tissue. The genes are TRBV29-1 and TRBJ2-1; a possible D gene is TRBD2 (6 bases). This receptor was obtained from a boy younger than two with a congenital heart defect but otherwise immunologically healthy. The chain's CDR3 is CSVGRTSSPYNEQFF. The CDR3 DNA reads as TGCAGCGTTGGAAGAACTAGCTCCCCCTACAATGAGCAGTTCTTC.